This TCR beta chain derives from a study of blood T cell repertoires in COVID-19. Study background: Sample material is recorded as cDNA or gDNA derived from T cells, B-cell-depleted T cells, or PBMCs.

Two negative PCRs, clearance, or symptom resolution had been documented for recovered Cohort 3 donors. Germline V gives CDR1 SGHTA, CDR2 FQGTGA. J lost 4 bases, V lost 5 bases, and 4 bases had no gene match. The CDR3 is 14 amino acids. The protocol was immunoSEQ multiplex PCR, while the TCRdb copy is restricted to in-frame clones and leaves out a portion. Among roughly 160,000 clones listed, more than 70% were seen once. This chain uses TRBV7-3 with TRBJ2-7; 11 nucleotides agree with TRBD2. The TCR comes from a man in his 60s who had recovered from COVID-19. Sequenced: PBMCs or T cells enriched from blood (not recorded which). The CDR3, as DNA: TGTGCCAGCAGCCTCACTAGCGGGGGTTACGAGCAGTACTTC. Residues: CASSLTSGGYEQYF.